This T cell receptor beta chain was profiled in a study of T cells after yellow fever vaccination. Looking at the study overall: Preparation of fractions with low cell numbers was performed using SMART-Seq v4 Ultra Low Input.

The junction had 7 bases not matched to a gene; V was cut back by 2 bases and J by 3 bases. Germline V CDR1 and CDR2: SEHNR, FQNEAQ (reference sequence). The CDR3 loop spans 17 amino acids. Study outcomes and limitations: Most clones from primary vaccination resurfaced after the booster (around 97% CD4, around 90% CD8). Contamination by abundant bulk-population clonotypes could be present in FACS-sorted repertoires.

Synthesis of TCR cDNA relied on 5'RACE template switching, which attached a universal primer site and UMIs. TCRdb re-analysed the 5' RACE reads in MiXCR, keeping a single row per CDR3 protein. The sample records some 340,000 distinct CDR3 sequences, approximately 12% being singletons. About this clonotype: Its antigen is undetermined.

The chain combines TRBV7-9 with TRBJ2-1, with 10 bases matching TRBD2. Source: CD4+ T cells sorted from PBMCs, taken 45 days after the yellow fever booster vaccination. The sequence came from a man between 18 and 35 years old who received the YFV17D yellow fever vaccine. The CDR3 reads CASSLNSGGSYYNEQFF. The CDR3 coding sequence is TGTGCCAGCAGCTTAAATAGCGGGGGGTCCTACTACAATGAGCAGTTCTTC.